The rows below give T cell receptor beta chains drawn from one sample of a study of T cell changes during pregnancy in multiple sclerosis. Sequencing used immunoSEQ multiplex PCR; TCRdb keeps in-frame clones, though not all of them. The repertoire holds around 77,000 clones, with around 91% as singletons. The sample in question was peripheral blood, obtained in the third trimester of pregnancy. The receptors stem from a female donor in good health, enrolled as a control in a pregnancy study. Both conserved end residues are part of each CDR3. Each record gives: CDR3 protein, CDR3 DNA, J gene, D gene, V gene, clone size. A D gene is named only where the DNA matches it firmly. The listing skips clone size in some rows; elsewhere it reads once, few, many or a size class.

CDR3 protein: CATSRVRIGAGSSNQPQHF; CDR3 DNA: TGTGCCACCAGCAGAGTGCGTATAGGGGCAGGGTCTAGCAATCAGCCCCAGCATTTT; J gene: TRBJ1-5; D gene: .; V gene: TRBV15; clone size: .
CDR3 protein: CASSERTGQGVYGYTF; CDR3 DNA: TGTGCCAGCAGTGAAAGAACGGGGCAGGGGGTGTATGGCTACACCTTC; J gene: TRBJ1-2; D gene: TRBD1; V gene: TRBV25-1; clone size: .
CDR3 protein: CASSSTQGAKTEAFF; CDR3 DNA: TGTGCCAGCTCATCCACACAGGGGGCCAAGACTGAAGCTTTCTTT; J gene: TRBJ1-1; D gene: TRBD1; V gene: TRBV18; clone size: .
CDR3 protein: CASSSSGGSTDTQYF; CDR3 DNA: TGCGCCAGCAGCTCTAGCGGGGGGTCCACAGATACGCAGTATTTT; J gene: TRBJ2-3; D gene: TRBD2; V gene: TRBV5-1; clone size: .
CDR3 protein: CASSYAGNTEAFF; CDR3 DNA: TGTGCCAGCAGTTACGCAGGGAACACTGAAGCTTTCTTT; J gene: TRBJ1-1; D gene: .; V gene: TRBV6-5; clone size: .
CDR3 protein: CASSQGQDHNYGYTF; CDR3 DNA: TGTGCCAGCAGTCAGGGACAGGACCATAACTATGGCTACACCTTC; J gene: TRBJ1-2; D gene: TRBD1; V gene: TRBV27; clone size: .
CDR3 protein: CASSVRTGVMSPLHF; CDR3 DNA: TGTGCCAGCAGCGTAAGGACAGGGGTAATGTCACCCCTCCACTTT; J gene: TRBJ1-6; D gene: TRBD1; V gene: TRBV7-2; clone size: .
CDR3 protein: CATSRAQGTYEQYF; CDR3 DNA: TGTGCCACCAGCAGAGCCCAGGGGACCTACGAGCAGTACTTC; J gene: TRBJ2-7; D gene: .; V gene: TRBV15; clone size: .
CDR3 protein: CASGSGEPQETQYF; CDR3 DNA: TGTGCCAGCGGTAGCGGGGAACCACAAGAGACCCAGTACTTC; J gene: TRBJ2-5; D gene: TRBD2; V gene: TRBV5-4; clone size: .
CDR3 protein: CAIKARGTDQPQHF; CDR3 DNA: TGTGCCATCAAGGCCAGGGGCACAGATCAGCCCCAGCATTTT; J gene: TRBJ1-5; D gene: .; V gene: TRBV10-3; clone size: few
CDR3 protein: CASSLGRGADYGYTF; CDR3 DNA: TGTGCCAGCAGCTTAGGCCGGGGAGCGGACTATGGCTACACCTTC; J gene: TRBJ1-2; D gene: .; V gene: TRBV7-2; clone size: .
CDR3 protein: CARGADSVSFTGELFF; CDR3 DNA: TGTGCCAGGGGAGCGGACAGCGTCTCTTTCACCGGGGAGCTGTTTTTT; J gene: TRBJ2-2; D gene: .; V gene: TRBV2; clone size: .
CDR3 protein: CASSLGGRGSNEQFF; CDR3 DNA: TGCGCCAGCAGCTTGGGAGGGAGGGGCAGCAATGAGCAGTTCTTC; J gene: TRBJ2-1; D gene: TRBD2; V gene: TRBV5-1; clone size: .
CDR3 protein: CASSTGTGGTDTQYF; CDR3 DNA: TGTGCCAGTAGTACCGGGACAGGGGGCACAGATACGCAGTATTTT; J gene: TRBJ2-3; D gene: TRBD1; V gene: TRBV19; clone size: .
CDR3 protein: CASGQGRLETQYF; CDR3 DNA: TGTGCCAGTGGACAGGGACGATTGGAGACCCAGTACTTC; J gene: TRBJ2-5; D gene: TRBD1; V gene: TRBV2; clone size: .
CDR3 protein: CASSPPSTGAASSYEQYF; CDR3 DNA: TGTGCCAGCTCACCACCGTCGACAGGGGCGGCTTCCTCCTACGAGCAGTACTTC; J gene: TRBJ2-7; D gene: TRBD1; V gene: TRBV18; clone size: .
CDR3 protein: CAIRQGANQPQHF; CDR3 DNA: TGTGCCATCAGACAGGGGGCTAATCAGCCCCAGCATTTT; J gene: TRBJ1-5; D gene: TRBD1; V gene: TRBV10-3; clone size: .
CDR3 protein: CASSTPSGGPYEQYF; CDR3 DNA: TGTGCCAGCAGCACCCCTAGCGGGGGGCCCTACGAGCAGTACTTC; J gene: TRBJ2-7; D gene: TRBD2; V gene: TRBV7-2; clone size: .
CDR3 protein: CASSQELRNSPLHF; CDR3 DNA: TGTGCCAGCAGCCAAGAGTTGAGGAATTCACCCCTCCACTTT; J gene: TRBJ1-6; D gene: .; V gene: TRBV14; clone size: .
CDR3 protein: CAWKPGPGVQYF; CDR3 DNA: TGTGCCTGGAAACCGGGACCAGGGGTGCAGTACTTC; J gene: TRBJ2-7; D gene: .; V gene: TRBV30; clone size: .
CDR3 protein: CASSAVGYNEQFF; CDR3 DNA: TGTGCCAGCAGCGCGGTCGGCTACAATGAGCAGTTCTTC; J gene: TRBJ2-1; D gene: .; V gene: TRBV2; clone size: .
CDR3 protein: CASSWSGLAYEQYF; CDR3 DNA: TGTGCCAGCAGTTGGTCAGGGCTTGCCTACGAGCAGTACTTC; J gene: TRBJ2-7; D gene: .; V gene: TRBV6-5; clone size: .
CDR3 protein: CASSSTGELGSPLHF; CDR3 DNA: TGTGCCAGCAGTTCCACAGGGGAATTAGGCTCACCCCTCCACTTT; J gene: TRBJ1-6; D gene: TRBD1; V gene: TRBV28; clone size: .
CDR3 protein: CASSLANYAYEQYF; CDR3 DNA: TGTGCCAGCAGCTTAGCCAACTATGCCTACGAGCAGTACTTC; J gene: TRBJ2-7; D gene: .; V gene: TRBV7-2; clone size: .
CDR3 protein: CASSSGRSSYNEQFF; CDR3 DNA: TGTGCCAGCAGTTCGGGTAGGAGCTCCTACAATGAGCAGTTCTTC; J gene: TRBJ2-1; D gene: .; V gene: TRBV2; clone size: .
CDR3 protein: CSALQGGEQYF; CDR3 DNA: TGCAGCGCCCTCCAGGGAGGGGAGCAGTACTTC; J gene: TRBJ2-7; D gene: TRBD2; V gene: TRBV29-1; clone size: .
CDR3 protein: CASSPLPGDTGELFF; CDR3 DNA: TGTGCCAGCTCACCATTACCAGGCGACACCGGGGAGCTGTTTTTT; J gene: TRBJ2-2; D gene: .; V gene: TRBV18; clone size: .
CDR3 protein: CASSPPSGETQYF; CDR3 DNA: TGTGCCAGCAGTCCACCCTCAGGGGAGACCCAGTACTTC; J gene: TRBJ2-5; D gene: .; V gene: TRBV7-2; clone size: .
CDR3 protein: CASGDRAGYGYTF; CDR3 DNA: TGTGCCAGCGGGGACAGAGCCGGCTATGGCTACACCTTC; J gene: TRBJ1-2; D gene: TRBD1; V gene: TRBV2; clone size: .
CDR3 protein: CASSTIPGAQTEAFF; CDR3 DNA: TGTGCCAGCAGCACCATCCCAGGGGCTCAGACTGAAGCTTTCTTT; J gene: TRBJ1-1; D gene: .; V gene: TRBV7-2; clone size: .
CDR3 protein: CASSLNEQGTDTQYF; CDR3 DNA: TGTGCTAGCAGCTTAAACGAACAGGGAACAGATACGCAGTATTTT; J gene: TRBJ2-3; D gene: .; V gene: TRBV7-7; clone size: .
CDR3 protein: CASSPNRDRQHGYTF; CDR3 DNA: TGTGCCAGCAGCCCAAACCGGGACAGGCAGCATGGCTACACCTTC; J gene: TRBJ1-2; D gene: TRBD1; V gene: TRBV4-2; clone size: .
CDR3 protein: CASSLGTSDYNEQFF; CDR3 DNA: TGTGCCAGCAGCCTCGGGACTAGCGATTACAATGAGCAGTTCTTC; J gene: TRBJ2-1; D gene: TRBD2; V gene: TRBV6-6; clone size: .
CDR3 protein: CASSLEVGRTGNTIYF; CDR3 DNA: TGCGCCAGCAGCTTGGAGGTTGGCAGGACTGGAAACACCATATATTTT; J gene: TRBJ1-3; D gene: .; V gene: TRBV5-1; clone size: .
CDR3 protein: CATSSSRLAGEQYF; CDR3 DNA: TGTGCCACCAGCAGCTCCCGACTAGCGGGCGAGCAGTACTTC; J gene: TRBJ2-7; D gene: TRBD2; V gene: TRBV15; clone size: .
CDR3 protein: CASRISTGEAYNEQFF; CDR3 DNA: TGTGCCAGCAGGATCTCGACAGGGGAGGCCTACAATGAGCAGTTCTTC; J gene: TRBJ2-1; D gene: TRBD1; V gene: TRBV6-6; clone size: .
CDR3 protein: CASSLYTNIQYF; CDR3 DNA: TGTGCCAGCTCTCTTTACACGAACATTCAGTACTTC; J gene: TRBJ2-4; D gene: .; V gene: TRBV18; clone size: .
CDR3 protein: CASETGTRNEQFF; CDR3 DNA: TGTGCCAGCGAGACAGGGACTCGCAATGAGCAGTTCTTC; J gene: TRBJ2-1; D gene: .; V gene: TRBV6-1; clone size: .
CDR3 protein: CASSLVRYEQYF; CDR3 DNA: TGTGCCAGCAGCTTAGTTCGCTACGAGCAGTACTTC; J gene: TRBJ2-7; D gene: .; V gene: TRBV11-1; clone size: .
CDR3 protein: CASTTPGQAPIYTGELFF; CDR3 DNA: TGTGCCAGCACCACCCCAGGACAGGCCCCAATTTACACCGGGGAGCTGTTTTTT; J gene: TRBJ2-2; D gene: TRBD1; V gene: TRBV7-9; clone size: .
CDR3 protein: CASSYSMRASTDTQYF; CDR3 DNA: TGTGCCAGCAGTTACTCGATGAGGGCTAGCACAGATACGCAGTATTTT; J gene: TRBJ2-3; D gene: .; V gene: TRBV6-5; clone size: .
CDR3 protein: CAIWPGSGQPQHF; CDR3 DNA: TGTGCCATCTGGCCGGGGTCGGGTCAGCCCCAGCATTTT; J gene: TRBJ1-5; D gene: .; V gene: TRBV28; clone size: .
CDR3 protein: CASSWTVGPYKQYF; CDR3 DNA: TGTGCCAGCAGCTGGACAGTGGGTCCCTACAAGCAGTACTTC; J gene: TRBJ2-7; D gene: .; V gene: TRBV5-6; clone size: .
CDR3 protein: CAWSGSGHGELFF; CDR3 DNA: TGTGCCTGGAGTGGGAGCGGGCACGGGGAGCTGTTTTTT; J gene: TRBJ2-2; D gene: .; V gene: TRBV30; clone size: .
CDR3 protein: CASSLELAGGGNEQFF; CDR3 DNA: TGTGCCAGCAGCTTAGAACTAGCGGGAGGGGGAAATGAGCAGTTCTTC; J gene: TRBJ2-1; D gene: TRBD2; V gene: TRBV7-2; clone size: .
CDR3 protein: CASSSTGMLGEQYF; CDR3 DNA: TGTGCCAGCAGCTCGACAGGTATGCTAGGAGAGCAGTACTTC; J gene: TRBJ2-7; D gene: .; V gene: TRBV5-4; clone size: .
CDR3 protein: CASSASSGTDTQYF; CDR3 DNA: TGTGCCAGCAGCGCAAGTAGTGGCACAGATACGCAGTATTTT; J gene: TRBJ2-3; D gene: .; V gene: TRBV11-2; clone size: .
CDR3 protein: CASSTPGLGGINEKLFF; CDR3 DNA: TGTGCCAGCAGCACCCCCGGCCTGGGGGGGATTAATGAAAAACTGTTTTTT; J gene: TRBJ1-4; D gene: .; V gene: TRBV27; clone size: .
CDR3 protein: CASSPRTGRGETQYF; CDR3 DNA: TGTGCCAGCAGCCCACGGACAGGGAGGGGAGAGACCCAGTACTTC; J gene: TRBJ2-5; D gene: .; V gene: TRBV5-6; clone size: .
CDR3 protein: CASSLHRTDTEAFF; CDR3 DNA: TGCGCCAGCAGCTTGCACCGAACGGACACTGAAGCTTTCTTT; J gene: TRBJ1-1; D gene: .; V gene: TRBV5-1; clone size: .
CDR3 protein: CASRRGQGVFYNEQFF; CDR3 DNA: TGCGCCAGCAGGCGGGGACAGGGGGTTTTTTACAATGAGCAGTTCTTC; J gene: TRBJ2-1; D gene: TRBD1; V gene: TRBV5-1; clone size: .
CDR3 protein: CASSLLSGRIPWEQYF; CDR3 DNA: TGTGCCAGCAGCCTGCTTAGCGGGAGAATTCCCTGGGAGCAGTACTTC; J gene: TRBJ2-7; D gene: TRBD2; V gene: TRBV27; clone size: .
CDR3 protein: CAISRTETYEQYF; CDR3 DNA: TGTGCCATCAGTCGGACAGAGACCTACGAGCAGTACTTC; J gene: TRBJ2-7; D gene: .; V gene: TRBV10-3; clone size: .
CDR3 protein: CASSEAKGGQETQYF; CDR3 DNA: TGTGCCAGCAGTGAAGCCAAAGGGGGACAAGAGACCCAGTACTTC; J gene: TRBJ2-5; D gene: .; V gene: TRBV6-1; clone size: once